A single sample is the source of the 32 T cell receptor beta chains below, sequenced in a study of post-analysis software for immune sequencing data. Study-level findings and limits: Five or six TRBV segments were more frequent in patients than controls; TRBV5-6, TRBV5-1 and TRBV20-1 belonged to this group.

Carried by the TCR beta cDNA libraries were unique molecular identifiers. TCRdb analysed the PCR reads with MiXCR anew, one entry per CDR3 protein. The repertoire consists of 750,000 to 950,000 distinct CDR3 sequences, with 35% to 55% occurring once and the leading ten covering over 4.5%. These receptors' targets are unknown. Sequencing was performed on blood. Receptors originate from a girl aged 5 to 17 with multiple sclerosis.

This clonotype was seen more than once but under ten times. DNA for the CDR3: TGTGCCAGCAGTTTAAAGTGGGGGGATGGCTACACCTTC. It translates to CASSLKWGDGYTF. The V call is TRBV28, the J call TRBJ1-2; a weak D match, TRBD1 (5 bases). Germline V gene data show CDR1 as MDHEN and CDR2 as SYDVKM. This CDR3 is 13 amino acids long. V lost 2 bases to trimming and J lost 6 bases, with 10 bases between them.

This chain links TRBV29-1 with TRBJ2-1, with D possibly being TRBD2 (6 bases). The germline CDR1 and CDR2 sequences are SQVTM and ANQGSEA. There are 16 residues in the CDR3. Trimming stripped 4 bases from V and 2 bases from J, with 18 bases between. The CDR3 protein is CSVVGVGGAAYNEQFF. CDR3 DNA sequence: TGCAGCGTTGTGGGGGTTGGAGGGGCGGCCTACAATGAGCAGTTCTTC.

The gene calls are TRBV25-1 and TRBJ1-2; 10 positions match TRBD1. The CDR3 loop spans 17 amino acids. Unmatched junction bases numbered 16, after V lost 4 bases and J lost 8 bases. Germline CDR1 is MGHDK and CDR2 is SYGVNS. CDR3 coding DNA: TGTGCCAGCAGTGGTGAGACAGGGGGCCCTACTTCCCGGGGCTACACCTTC. Protein: CASSGETGGPTSRGYTF.

The chain employs TRBV20-1 and TRBJ2-1; 7 positions agree with TRBD2. J lost 0 bases, V lost 5 bases, and 7 bases had no gene match. The CDR3 is 15 residues long. Germline values: CDR1 DFQATT, CDR2 SNEGSKA (reference sequence). The CDR3 reads CSAVLPSGSYNEQFF. In DNA, the CDR3 is TGCAGTGCTGTTCTCCCTAGCGGCTCCTACAATGAGCAGTTCTTC.

This clonotype was seen a handful of times. The chain recombines TRBV29-1 with TRBJ2-1; TRBD1 matches at 9 bases. The CDR3 is 12 amino acids. Germline V gene lookup returns CDR1 SQVTM and CDR2 ANQGSEA. V lost 5 bases to trimming and J lost 9 bases; unmatched junction nucleotides: 5. For the CDR3, the DNA is TGCAGCGTTCGTACAGGGGGCCTTGAGCAGTTCTTC. This encodes CSVRTGGLEQFF.

The gene calls are TRBV12-5 and TRBJ2-5; 7 nucleotides agree with TRBD1. CDR3 length equals 18 residues. V was pared by 0 bases and J by 1 base, with 11 bases of the junction left unmatched. Germline assignment: CDR1 LGHNT and CDR2 FRNRAP. CDR3 residues: CASGLVRTGESGQETQYF. In nucleotides, the CDR3 is TGTGCTAGTGGTTTGGTCCGAACAGGGGAATCGGGCCAAGAGACCCAGTACTTC.

J is TRBJ2-1 and V is TRBV3-1; possible D gene TRBD2, 5 bases. This CDR3 has 14 residues. Germline CDR1 reads LGHDT; CDR2 reads YNNKEL (reference sequence). Trimming pared 1 base from V and 8 bases from J, leaving 12 bases between. This chain's CDR3 is CASSQVLGCDEQFF. As DNA, the CDR3 is TGTGCCAGCAGCCAAGTACTAGGTTGCGATGAGCAGTTCTTC.

The J gene is TRBJ1-1, the V gene TRBV29-1; a possible D gene is TRBD1 (5 bases). V lost 6 bases, J lost 8 bases, and 10 bases lay in between. CDR1 and CDR2 (germline): SQVTM, ANQGSEA. The CDR3 length is 10 residues. The CDR3 region is CSVDDREAFF. As DNA, the CDR3 is TGCAGCGTCGATGACAGAGAAGCTTTCTTT.

The rearrangement uses TRBV7-6 and TRBJ2-3; TRBD2 agrees at 9 bases. CDR1 is SGHVS and CDR2 is FNYEAQ in the germline V gene. The CDR3 has 15 amino acids. The junction had 4 bases not matched to a gene; V was cut back by 6 bases and J by 0 bases. In DNA, the CDR3 is TGTGCCAGCAGTTATGGACTAGCGAGCACAGATACGCAGTATTTT. Translated: CASSYGLASTDTQYF.

This clonotype was detected a few times. CDR3 region: CASSARGRGGYTF. The CDR3 DNA is TGTGCCAGCAGTGCCAGGGGACGGGGAGGCTACACCTTC. The chain combines TRBV27 with TRBJ1-2, with a weak D call TRBD1 (6 bases). The V gene lost 5 bases and the J gene lost 8 bases, with 15 bases spanning the gap. The CDR3 contains 13 residues. CDR1 MNHEY and CDR2 SMNVEV come from the germline V gene (reference sequence).

This clonotype was observed a few times. CDR3 nucleotide sequence: TGTGCCAGCTCACCAGTTGCCGAGACCCAGTACTTC. It translates to CASSPVAETQYF. The chain recombines TRBV6-2 or TRBV6-3 with TRBJ2-5; D is undetermined. V dropped 8 bases and J dropped 5 bases, with 12 bases sitting between them. CDR1 is MNHEY and CDR2 is SVGEGT in the germline V gene. The CDR3 is 12 amino acids.

This chain connects TRBV10-3 to TRBJ2-1, with 8 bases matching TRBD1. CDR1 is ENHRY and CDR2 is SYGVKD in the germline V gene. The CDR3 consists of 14 residues. V gave up 5 bases and J gave up 10 bases; unmatched junction bases: 10. CDR3 DNA: TGTGCCATCAGTCCGGGACAGGAGAGGGGGGAGCAGTTCTTC. It specifies CAISPGQERGEQFF.

The chain links TRBV24-1 to TRBJ2-1; 10 bases line up with TRBD2. The CDR3 is 16 amino acids. Germline-derived CDR1 and CDR2 are KGHDR and SFDVKD. J gave up 5 bases and V 4 bases, and 7 bases lay outside the gene matches. CDR3 in DNA: TGTGCCACCAGTGACCCAGCGGGAGGGAGGGACAATGAGCAGTTCTTC. Translated: CATSDPAGGRDNEQFF.

This chain uses TRBV3-1 with TRBJ2-7; D remains ambiguous. The CDR3 consists of 14 residues. Germline lookup yields CDR1 LGHDT and CDR2 YNNKEL (reference sequence). The V end lost 4 bases, the J end lost 3 bases, and 13 bases lay between the germline ends. The DNA for the CDR3 is TGTGCCAGCAGCCCCCGAGGCAGCCTCTACGAGCAGTACTTC. It codes for CASSPRGSLYEQYF.

V usage is TRBV11-2 and J usage is TRBJ2-5; D is unresolved. V gave up 5 bases and J gave up 4 bases, with 17 bases separating them. CDR3 length: 15 residues. CDR1 and CDR2 from the germline V gene are SGHAT and FQNNGV. The CDR3 DNA reads as TGTGCCAGCAGCGCCCCCGCTGGGTTGGGAGAGACCCAGTACTTC. It encodes CASSAPAGLGETQYF. Full variable domain (rest looked up from reference TRBV11-2 and TRBJ2-5): EAGVAQSPRYKIIEKRQSVAFWCNPISGHATLYWYQQILGQGPKLLIQFQNNGVVDDSQLPKDRFSAERLKGVDSTLKIQPAKLEDSAVYLCASSAPAGLGETQYFGPGTRLLVL.

The chain has TRBV11-2 and TRBJ2-1, with TRBD1 matching 8 bases. CDR3 length: 15 residues. Germline CDR1 and CDR2: SGHAT and FQNNGV. The ends lost 0 bases at V and 4 bases at J; junction bases unmatched: 2. The CDR3 DNA reads TGTGCCAGCAGCTTAGACAGGGGGCCATACAATGAGCAGTTCTTC. Its translation is CASSLDRGPYNEQFF.

The chain uses TRBV20-1 and TRBJ2-7, with TRBD1 as a possible D gene (5 bases). Germline CDR1 is DFQATT and CDR2 is SNEGSKA (reference sequence). The CDR3 sequence is 14 residues long. Trimming took 6 bases from V and 0 from J, leaving 15 bases between them. CDR3 region: CSAPTSDSSYEQYF. CDR3 DNA: TGCAGTGCCCCCACCAGCGACAGCTCCTACGAGCAGTACTTC.

The chain employs TRBV5-1 and TRBJ2-1; 15 nucleotides align to TRBD2. Trimming cost V 4 bases and J 2 bases; bases outside gene matches: 7. The CDR3 has 18 residues. Germline values: CDR1 SGHRS, CDR2 YFSETQ. The CDR3 protein is CASSTGTSGRLTYNEQFF. The DNA of the CDR3 is TGCGCCAGCAGCACCGGGACTAGCGGGAGGTTAACCTACAATGAGCAGTTCTTC.

J is TRBJ1-1 and V is TRBV9; no clear D gene. The CDR3 extends over 14 amino acids. Germline values: CDR1 SGDLS, CDR2 YYNGEE. V was cut by 0 bases and J by 5 bases, with 11 bases left in between. As DNA, the CDR3 is TGTGCCAGCAGCGTAGTAAAAGGCCAGACTGAAGCTTTCTTT. Translation: CASSVVKGQTEAFF.

The J gene is TRBJ1-1, the V gene TRBV20-1; 7 positions match TRBD1. J lost 0 bases, V lost 2 bases, and 12 bases had no gene match. The CDR3 totals 17 residues. Germline V gives CDR1 DFQATT, CDR2 SNEGSKA (reference sequence). Here the CDR3 DNA reads TGCAGTGCTAGACAGGCCCCAATACAGGGGATGAACACTGAAGCTTTCTTT. Translated: CSARQAPIQGMNTEAFF.

The V gene is TRBV7-3, the J gene TRBJ2-3; TRBD1 agrees at 8 bases. Germline loops: CDR1 SGHTA, CDR2 FQGTGA. This CDR3 has 15 residues. The V and J ends lost 1 base and 6 bases, in that order; junction bases with no gene match: 6. The CDR3 is CASSLNAGGGDTQYF. CDR3 nucleotide sequence: TGTGCCAGCAGCTTAAACGCAGGGGGCGGGGATACGCAGTATTTT.

The sample holds a few counts of this clonotype. V and J are TRBV20-1 and TRBJ2-5, with D perhaps TRBD2 (6 bases). With 4 bases removed from V and 5 bases from J, the gap between germline ends came to 20 bases. The CDR3 has 15 amino acids. Germline V CDR1 and CDR2: DFQATT, SNEGSKA (reference sequence). For the CDR3, the DNA is TGCAGTGCTAAATCATCCCGGGATGCGGGGGAGACCCAGTACTTC. Translation gives CSAKSSRDAGETQYF.

V usage is TRBV4-2 and J usage is TRBJ2-5; 11 nucleotides match TRBD2. The CDR3 is 14 residues long. The V gene's germline CDR1 is LGHNA and CDR2 YNFKEQ. After removal of 3 bases from V and 11 bases from J, the junction contained 8 bases not matched to a gene. This chain's CDR3 is CASSQTSGKDEQYF. The CDR3 bases are TGTGCCAGCAGCCAGACTAGCGGGAAGGATGAGCAGTACTTC.

In this sample, this clonotype turned up once. The chain links TRBV11-3 to TRBJ2-1; perhaps TRBD2 as D (5 bases). In germline, CDR1 is SGHNT, CDR2 YENEEA. The CDR3 contains 15 residues. The V and J ends lost 4 bases and 7 bases respectively, with 17 bases between them. The CDR3 DNA sequence: TGTGCCAGCAGCTCCCGGACTCATTTAGGGAATGAGCAGTTCTTC. It yields the protein CASSSRTHLGNEQFF.

This sequence joins TRBV28 and TRBJ1-2; the D is unclear. The CDR3 sequence is 13 residues long. CDR1 is MDHEN, CDR2 SYDVKM, per germline. V lost 3 bases to trimming and J lost 8 bases, with 13 bases between them. Written as DNA, the CDR3 is TGTGCCAGCAGTTTTTCCCCAGTACCCGGCTACACCTTC. Amino acids: CASSFSPVPGYTF.

This chain uses TRBV29-1 with TRBJ1-1, with 11 bases matching TRBD1. With V trimmed by 4 bases and J by 4 bases, 5 bases remained unmatched. Germline CDR1 reads SQVTM; CDR2 reads ANQGSEA. The CDR3 length is 14 residues. The CDR3 loop is CSVGDRGVGTEAFF. Written as DNA, the CDR3 is TGCAGCGTTGGGGACAGGGGGGTCGGCACTGAAGCTTTCTTT. Drawing the rest from reference TRBV29-1 and TRBJ1-1, the complete variable domain is SAVISQKPSRDICQRGTSLTIQCQVDSQVTMMFWYRQQPGQSLTLIATANQGSEATYESGFVIDKFPISRPNLTFSTLTVSNMSPEDSSIYLCSVGDRGVGTEAFFGQGTRLTVV.

J is TRBJ1-1 and V is TRBV29-1; no clear D. The V gene lost 4 bases and the J gene lost 3 bases, with 15 bases spanning the gap. The length of the CDR3 is 14 residues. CDR1 and CDR2 (germline): SQVTM, ANQGSEA. DNA of the CDR3: TGCAGCGTTGGGGTGATCGGGAGGGACACTGAAGCTTTCTTT. Translation: CSVGVIGRDTEAFF.

The rearrangement joins TRBV7-8 to TRBJ1-4, with TRBD1 identical over 7 bases. The germline V gene has CDR1 SGHVS and CDR2 FQNEAQ. CDR3 length equals 18 residues. With 5 bases clipped from V and 2 bases from J, the junction kept 14 bases outside the gene matches. DNA for the CDR3: TGTGCCAGCAGCCCCGGGACAGCGGGTTCAGGCACTAATGAAAAACTGTTTTTT. Protein sequence: CASSPGTAGSGTNEKLFF.

This clonotype has only one observation. V and J are TRBV12-3 or TRBV12-4 and TRBJ1-1; D is ambiguous. V was cut by 3 bases and J by 2 bases, with 10 bases left in between. The CDR3 covers 14 residues. CDR3: CASSLTPDNTEAFF. CDR3 nucleotide sequence: TGTGCCAGCAGTTTGACCCCGGACAACACTGAAGCTTTCTTT.

The rearrangement uses TRBV11-1 and TRBJ2-7; no clear D. The DNA end lines up better with TRBJ2-5; the J call may be wrong. Germline CDR1 SGHAT, CDR2 FQDESV (reference sequence). CDR3 length: 14 residues. The CDR3 sequence is CASSLGWLSETQYF. CDR3 DNA sequence: TGTGCCAGCAGCTTAGGTTGGCTTTCAGAGACCCAGTACTTC.

This chain joins TRBV10-2 and TRBJ1-1; TRBD1 aligns across 8 bases. CDR1 is WSHSY, CDR2 SAAADI, per germline. The CDR3 is 15 amino acids. V shed 7 bases, J shed 1 base, and the junction held 8 bases outside the gene matches. The CDR3 nucleotides read TGCGCCAGCAATTATAAAGGGACAGGGAACACTGAAGCTTTCTTT. Translated, it gives CASNYKGTGNTEAFF.

The V gene is TRBV13, the J gene TRBJ2-5; weak D call: TRBD2 (6 bases). CDR3 length: 15 residues. V was cut by 6 bases and J by 11 bases, with 25 bases left in between. Germline assignment: CDR1 PRHDT and CDR2 FYEKMQ (reference sequence). CDR3 in DNA: TGTGCCAGCAGGCAGGCGGGACCGACGTCCGGAGAGCAGTACTTC. Protein sequence: CASRQAGPTSGEQYF. Supplemented by reference TRBV13 and TRBJ2-5, the full variable domain reads AAGVIQSPRHLIKEKRETATLKCYPIPRHDTVYWYQQGPGQDPQFLISFYEKMQSDKGSIPDRFSAQQFSDYHSELNMSSLELGDSALYFCASRQAGPTSGEQYFGPGTRLLVL.